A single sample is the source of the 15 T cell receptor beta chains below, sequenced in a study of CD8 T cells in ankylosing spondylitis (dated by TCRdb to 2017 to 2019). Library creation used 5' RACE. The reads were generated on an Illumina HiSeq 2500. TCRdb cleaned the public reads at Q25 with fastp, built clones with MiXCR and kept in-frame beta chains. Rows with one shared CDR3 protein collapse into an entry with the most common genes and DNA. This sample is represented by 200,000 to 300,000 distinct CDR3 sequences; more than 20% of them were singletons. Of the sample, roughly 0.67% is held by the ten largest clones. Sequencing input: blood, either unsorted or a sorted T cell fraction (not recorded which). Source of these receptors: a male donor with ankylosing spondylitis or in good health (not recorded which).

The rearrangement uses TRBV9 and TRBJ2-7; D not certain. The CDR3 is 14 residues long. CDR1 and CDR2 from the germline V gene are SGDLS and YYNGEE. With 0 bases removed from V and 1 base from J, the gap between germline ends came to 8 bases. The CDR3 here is CASSVDGQSYEQYF. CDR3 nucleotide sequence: TGTGCCAGCAGCGTAGATGGGCAGTCCTACGAGCAGTACTTC.

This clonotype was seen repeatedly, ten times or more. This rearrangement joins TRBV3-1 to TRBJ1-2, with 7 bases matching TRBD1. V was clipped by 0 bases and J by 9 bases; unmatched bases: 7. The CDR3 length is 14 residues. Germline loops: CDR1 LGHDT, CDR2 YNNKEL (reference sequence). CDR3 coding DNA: TGTGCCAGCAGCCAAGACACAGGGGCGATGAGCTACACCTTC. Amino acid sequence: CASSQDTGAMSYTF.

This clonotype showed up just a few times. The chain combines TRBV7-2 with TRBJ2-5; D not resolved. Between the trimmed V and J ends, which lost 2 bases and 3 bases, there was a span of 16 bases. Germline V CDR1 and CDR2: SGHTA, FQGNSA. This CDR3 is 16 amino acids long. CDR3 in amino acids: CASSLKENDRKETQYF. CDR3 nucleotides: TGTGCCAGCAGCTTAAAGGAGAACGACCGCAAAGAGACCCAGTACTTC.

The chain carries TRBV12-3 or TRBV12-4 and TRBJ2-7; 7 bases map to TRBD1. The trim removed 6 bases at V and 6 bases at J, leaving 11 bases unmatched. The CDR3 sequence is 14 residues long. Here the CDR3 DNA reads TGTGCCAGCAGCCCTGATATGACAGGGCCCGAGCAGTACTTC. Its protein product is CASSPDMTGPEQYF.

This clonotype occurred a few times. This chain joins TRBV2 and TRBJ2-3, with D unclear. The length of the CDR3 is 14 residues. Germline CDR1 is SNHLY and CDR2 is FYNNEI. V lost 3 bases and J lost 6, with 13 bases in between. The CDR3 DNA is TGTGCCAGCAGTGAGAACTCGCTTGAGGATACGCAGTATTTT. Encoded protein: CASSENSLEDTQYF.

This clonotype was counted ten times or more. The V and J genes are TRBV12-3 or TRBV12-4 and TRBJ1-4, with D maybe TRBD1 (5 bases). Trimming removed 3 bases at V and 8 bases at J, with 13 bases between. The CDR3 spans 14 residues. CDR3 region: CASSFQGVGEKLFF. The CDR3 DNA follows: TGTGCCAGCAGTTTCCAGGGTGTAGGGGAAAAACTGTTTTTT.

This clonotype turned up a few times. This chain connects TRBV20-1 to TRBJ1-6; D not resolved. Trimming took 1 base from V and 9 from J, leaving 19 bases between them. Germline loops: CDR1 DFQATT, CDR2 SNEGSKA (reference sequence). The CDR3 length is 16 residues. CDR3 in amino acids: CSARVGRSAGSSPLHF. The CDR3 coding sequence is TGCAGTGCTAGAGTAGGCAGGTCAGCGGGAAGTTCACCCCTCCACTTT.

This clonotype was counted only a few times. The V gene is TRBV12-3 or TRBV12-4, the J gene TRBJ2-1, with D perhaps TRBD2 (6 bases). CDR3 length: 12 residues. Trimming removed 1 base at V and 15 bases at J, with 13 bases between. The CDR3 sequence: CASSLGGGVLFF. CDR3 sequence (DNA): TGTGCCAGCAGTTTAGGGGGAGGAGTCCTGTTCTTC.

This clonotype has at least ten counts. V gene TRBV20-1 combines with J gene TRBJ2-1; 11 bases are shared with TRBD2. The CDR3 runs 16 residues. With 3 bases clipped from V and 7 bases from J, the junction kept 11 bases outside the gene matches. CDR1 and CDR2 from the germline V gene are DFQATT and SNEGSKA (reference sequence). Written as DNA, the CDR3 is TGCAGTGCTAGTCTGTTAGCGGGGGGGCTTAGGAATGAGCAGTTCTTC. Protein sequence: CSASLLAGGLRNEQFF.

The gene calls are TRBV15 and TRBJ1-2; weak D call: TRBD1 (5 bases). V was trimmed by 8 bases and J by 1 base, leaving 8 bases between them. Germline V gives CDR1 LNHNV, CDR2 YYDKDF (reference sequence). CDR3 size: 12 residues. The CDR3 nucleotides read TGTGCCACCTACAGGATTAACTATGGCTACACCTTC. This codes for CATYRINYGYTF.

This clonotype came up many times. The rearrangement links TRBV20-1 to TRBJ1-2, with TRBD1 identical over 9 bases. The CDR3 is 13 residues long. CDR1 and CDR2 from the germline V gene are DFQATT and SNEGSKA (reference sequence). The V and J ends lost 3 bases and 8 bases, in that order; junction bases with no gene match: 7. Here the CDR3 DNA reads TGCAGTGCTAGTATACAGGGGGCTCGGGGCTACACCTTC. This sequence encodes CSASIQGARGYTF.

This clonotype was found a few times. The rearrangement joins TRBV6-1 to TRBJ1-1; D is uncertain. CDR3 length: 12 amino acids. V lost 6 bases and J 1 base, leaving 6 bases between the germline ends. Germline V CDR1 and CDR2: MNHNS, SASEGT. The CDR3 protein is CASRFRNTEAFF. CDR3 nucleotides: TGTGCCAGCAGGTTCCGGAACACTGAAGCTTTCTTT.

The CDR3 reads CASSLMPAWLTGELFF. For the CDR3, the DNA is TGTGCCAGCAGTTTAATGCCCGCCTGGTTGACCGGGGAGCTGTTTTTT. This chain uses TRBV12-3 or TRBV12-4 with TRBJ2-2; D is unresolved. Between the trimmed V and J ends, which lost 2 bases and 5 bases, there was a span of 15 bases. The CDR3 runs 16 residues.

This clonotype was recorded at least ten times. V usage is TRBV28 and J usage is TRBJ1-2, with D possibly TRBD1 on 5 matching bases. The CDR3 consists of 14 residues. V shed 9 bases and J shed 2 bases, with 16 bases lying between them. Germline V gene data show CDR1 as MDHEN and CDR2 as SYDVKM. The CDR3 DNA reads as TGTGCCAGTCGCGTGGGGCCGCAGAACTATGGCTACACCTTC. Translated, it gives CASRVGPQNYGYTF.

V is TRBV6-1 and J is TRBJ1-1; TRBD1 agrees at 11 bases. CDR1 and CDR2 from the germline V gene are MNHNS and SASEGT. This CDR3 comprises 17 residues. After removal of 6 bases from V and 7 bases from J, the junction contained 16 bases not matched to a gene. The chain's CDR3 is CASRPTLGQGALGEAFF. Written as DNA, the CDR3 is TGTGCCAGCAGACCTACCCTAGGACAGGGGGCATTGGGTGAAGCTTTCTTT.